The source of this T cell receptor beta chain is a study of metastatic and nonmetastatic thyroid tumors (dated by TCRdb to 2019 to 2021). Regarding the research as a whole: Repertoires were compared across peripheral blood and tumor or nodule tissue samples from malignant and benign thyroid patients.

Before undergoing thyroid surgery, none of the patients had been given any kind of treatment. The study retrospectively analysed patient clinical samples collected from about 2011 to 2018 using T-cell receptor beta sequencing. Overall results and qualifications from the work: In both blood and tumor samples, malignant tumors were reported to have significantly higher TCR beta diversity than benign nodules.

This clone was counted ten times or more. The antigen it recognizes is unknown. No base quality information exists; no much larger clone differs at one position. Library preparation used PCR. The data were produced on an Illumina HiSeq 4000. High-throughput sequencing was used to profile the TCR beta-chain CDR3 region of each patient. The study's processing was this. The researchers built a classifier to tell apart papillary thyroid cancer patients with distant metastasis, based on CDR3 differences among clinicopathological groups. The Shannon index was used to measure repertoire diversity, and the Morisita-Horn index was used to measure how similar tumor and blood repertoires were. Using fastp at Q25 and MiXCR, TCRdb reprocessed the public reads and kept productive beta chains. TCRdb's processing, not the authors' own work, is the source of the V and J calls. The sample yields over 65,000 clones; 9.5% to 15% were counted once. The ten largest clones take up around 10% of the sample.

CDR1 and CDR2, looked up from the germline V gene (reference sequence), are MNHNY and SVGAGI. V is trimmed back by 2 bases and J by 4 bases, and the junction contains 4 bases that no gene match accounts for. Counted from cysteine to phenylalanine, this CDR3 has 15 amino acids. Only CDR3 DNA is held: 45 bases, read in frame from base 1. Rearrangement joined TRBV6-6 to TRBJ2-3, with 9 bases in between that match TRBD2. This receptor was obtained from a female donor with papillary thyroid cancer or a benign thyroid nodule (not recorded which). Some clones in this sample may be carry-over from other donors' samples. Sequencing was performed on tumor tissue. The DNA sequence is given as TGTGCCAGCAGTTACGGAGCGGGAGGATCAGATACGCAGTATTTT. It specifies CASSYGAGGSDTQYF.